The 9 T cell receptor beta chains reported below all come from one sample, sequenced in a study of blood T cell repertoires in COVID-19. This table comes from immunoSEQ multiplex PCR, and its TCRdb copy is limited to in-frame clones, with some not included. This table has about 180,000 clones, around 85% appearing once. Sequencing was done on a sample of PBMCs or T cells enriched from blood (not recorded which). The receptors originated from a man in his forties who had recovered from COVID-19.

V usage is TRBV10-2 and J usage is TRBJ2-2; TRBD2 matches at 13 bases. The junction had 7 bases not matched to a gene; V was cut back by 6 bases and J by 6 bases. Germline V gene lookup returns CDR1 WSHSY and CDR2 SAAADI. The CDR3 is made up of 16 amino acids. CDR3 nucleotide sequence: TGCGCCAGCAGAATCGGACTAGCGGGAGCCCCCGGGGAGCTGTTTTTT. The encoded protein is CASRIGLAGAPGELFF.

The chain recombines TRBV28 with TRBJ1-1, with D perhaps TRBD1 (5 bases). From germline, CDR1 is MDHEN and CDR2 SYDVKM. This CDR3 spans 14 amino acids. The V end was cut by 6 bases, the J end by 1 base, with 12 bases between. CDR3 DNA sequence: TGTGCCAGCAGGCTACAGGCAAGGAACACTGAAGCTTTCTTT. Its protein product is CASRLQARNTEAFF.

V and J are TRBV5-4 and TRBJ2-7, with 12 positions matching TRBD2. Germline loops: CDR1 SGHNT, CDR2 YYREEE (reference sequence). After removal of 3 bases from V and 6 bases from J, the junction contained 16 bases not matched to a gene. This CDR3 has 18 residues. The CDR3: CASSSRGPLAGGFGEQYF. The CDR3 DNA sequence: TGTGCCAGCAGCTCTCGGGGGCCGCTAGCGGGAGGGTTTGGCGAGCAGTACTTC.

The chain is built from TRBV28 and TRBJ1-2; 8 bases are a match to TRBD1. Germline V gene lookup returns CDR1 MDHEN and CDR2 SYDVKM. The CDR3 extends over 14 amino acids. The V gene end was trimmed by 3 bases and the J gene end by 8 bases; junction bases not matched to a gene: 8. CDR3 nucleotide sequence: TGTGCCAGCAGTTTGGACAGGGTTGTCGGGGGCTACACCTTC. Translating it yields CASSLDRVVGGYTF.

Remarks on this clone: A junction boundary mismatches the germline segment, possibly from a read error. The chain joins TRBV2 to TRBJ1-5; 7 bases match TRBD1. The CDR3 has 14 amino acids. Germline V gene lookup returns CDR1 SNHLY and CDR2 FYNNEI. CDR3 sequence: CASSIGQEYHPQHF. CDR3 DNA sequence: TGTGCCAGCAGTATTGGACAGGAGTATCACCCCCAGCATTTT.

The chain carries TRBV19 and TRBJ1-1; D is uncertain. The CDR3 consists of 11 residues. The V end was cut by 9 bases, the J end by 1 base, with 6 bases between. Germline V lookup: CDR1 LNHDA, CDR2 SQIVND (reference sequence). The CDR3 spells CASHWNTEAFF. CDR3 nucleotides: TGTGCCAGCCATTGGAACACTGAAGCTTTCTTT. The full variable domain, its missing parts supplied by reference TRBV19 and TRBJ1-1, is DGGITQSPKYLFRKEGQNVTLSCEQNLNHDAMYWYRQDPGQGLRLIYYSQIVNDFQKGDIAEGYSVSREKKESFPLTVTSAQKNPTAFYLCASHWNTEAFFGQGTRLTVV.

CDR3 sequence (DNA): TGTGCCAGTCGGGACAGGGGGCGTGAGGCCCAGTACTTC. Translated, it gives CASRDRGREAQYF. The rearrangement joins TRBV19 to TRBJ2-5; 12 bases fit TRBD1. Per germline, CDR1 LNHDA and CDR2 SQIVND (reference sequence). This CDR3 comprises 13 residues. J gave up 9 bases and V 8 bases, and 7 bases lay outside the gene matches.

This rearrangement joins TRBV29-1 to TRBJ1-2, with 9 bases fitting TRBD1. This CDR3 contains 15 residues. In germline, CDR1 is SQVTM, CDR2 ANQGSEA. V was pared by 7 bases and J by 3 bases, with 12 bases of the junction left unmatched. CDR3 in amino acids: CSALGGDRDDYGYTF. CDR3 sequence (DNA): TGCAGCGCATTGGGAGGGGACAGGGACGACTATGGCTACACCTTC.

The chain joins TRBV27 to TRBJ1-2; D possibly corresponds to TRBD1 (5 bases). CDR1 and CDR2 from the germline V gene are MNHEY and SMNVEV (reference sequence). The CDR3 loop spans 17 amino acids. With 8 bases removed from V and 4 bases from J, the gap between germline ends came to 26 bases. The CDR3 region has the DNA TGTGCCAGCCGGCCAATAGGGGTTCTCGGTACTCTCTATGGCTACACCTTC. It translates to CASRPIGVLGTLYGYTF.